The 4 T cell receptor beta chains below all came from one sample that was sequenced in a study of blood T cell repertoires in COVID-19 (dated by TCRdb to the early 2020s). The method was the immunoSEQ multiplex PCR assay. Sourced from immuneACCESS, this table was stored by TCRdb with only in-frame sequences that have V and J called. A share of the clones is absent; for the studies checked, an unresolved V gene accounts for under half, and the remainder has no known explanation. Recorded for this sample are fewer than 200,000 clones; roughly 85% of them occurred a single time. Roughly 10% of the sample belongs to the ten largest clones. The sequenced sample consisted of PBMCs or T cells enriched from blood (not recorded which). The receptors originated from a woman aged 18-29 years who had recovered from COVID-19.

The chain employs TRBV10-3 and TRBJ1-6; D might be TRBD1 (6 bases). Trimming stripped 3 bases from V and 7 bases from J, with 10 bases between. CDR1 is ENHRY, CDR2 SYGVKD, per germline. The CDR3 has 14 amino acids. This CDR3 reads CAISDTGTNSPLHF. For the CDR3, the DNA is TGTGCCATCAGTGACACAGGGACAAATTCACCCCTCCACTTT.

The chain employs TRBV6-5 and TRBJ2-1, with TRBD2 matching 9 bases. V lost 6 bases to trimming and J lost 6 bases; unmatched junction nucleotides: 6. This CDR3 spans 14 amino acids. From germline, CDR1 is MNHEY and CDR2 SVGAGI. For the CDR3, the DNA is TGTGCCAGCAGGGGGGGGACTAGCCGCAATGAGCAGTTCTTC. Translation gives CASRGGTSRNEQFF.

The chain recombines TRBV5-1 with TRBJ1-3, with D tentatively TRBD1 (6 bases). The V gene lost 0 bases and the J gene lost 4 bases, with 14 bases spanning the gap. CDR3 length equals 16 residues. CDR1 is SGHRS, CDR2 YFSETQ, per germline. CDR3 sequence (DNA): TGCGCCAGCAGCTTGGCTCCCCAGGGGTTCGGAAACACCATATATTTT. Encoded protein: CASSLAPQGFGNTIYF.

The J gene is TRBJ1-1, the V gene TRBV7-3; the D gene is possibly TRBD1 (6 bases). Germline CDR1 is SGHTA and CDR2 is FQGTGA. The CDR3 runs 14 residues. The V end lost 5 bases, the J end lost 1 base, and 11 bases lay between the germline ends. The CDR3 nucleotides read TGTGCCAGCAGCGCACAGGGAACGAACACTGAAGCTTTCTTT. Translated, it gives CASSAQGTNTEAFF.